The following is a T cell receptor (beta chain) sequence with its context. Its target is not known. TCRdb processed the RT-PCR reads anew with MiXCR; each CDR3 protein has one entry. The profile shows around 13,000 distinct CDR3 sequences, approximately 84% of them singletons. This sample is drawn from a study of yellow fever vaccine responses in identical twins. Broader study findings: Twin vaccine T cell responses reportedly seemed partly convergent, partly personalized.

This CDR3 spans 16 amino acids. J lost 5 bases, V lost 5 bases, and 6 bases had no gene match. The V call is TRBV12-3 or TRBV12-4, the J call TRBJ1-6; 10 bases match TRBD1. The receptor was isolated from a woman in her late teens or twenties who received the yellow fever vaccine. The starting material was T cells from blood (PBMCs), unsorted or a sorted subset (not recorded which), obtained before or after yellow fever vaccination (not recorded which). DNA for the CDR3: TGTGCCAGCAGTATAATGACAGGGGGCGATAATTCACCCCTCCACTTT. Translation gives CASSIMTGGDNSPLHF.